The 24 T cell receptor beta chains below come from one sample, sequenced in a study of blood T cell repertoires in COVID-19. The table came from immunoSEQ multiplex PCR; TCRdb's copy has only in-frame clones and leaves some out. The data show approximately 210,000 clones, around 92% seen once. The specimen was PBMCs or T cells enriched from blood (not recorded which). These TCRs come from a woman aged 18-29 years who had recovered from COVID-19.

The chain recombines TRBV24-1 with TRBJ2-2; TRBD1 matches 11 bases. The CDR3 has 20 residues. Germline CDR1 reads KGHDR; CDR2 reads SFDVKD. V shed 5 bases and J 4 bases; nucleotides not matched to a gene: 17. The CDR3 here is CATSVGLGTGGLFITGELFF. CDR3 sequence (DNA): TGTGCCACCAGTGTCGGTCTCGGGACAGGGGGATTGTTCATCACCGGGGAGCTGTTTTTT.

The V gene is TRBV5-1, the J gene TRBJ2-1; D not certain. The CDR3 is made up of 12 amino acids. Germline V gene sequence: CDR1 SGHRS, CDR2 YFSETQ. Trimming shortened V by 4 bases and J by 7 bases, and 9 bases separated the two germline ends. The chain's CDR3 is CASSVSWNEQFF. The CDR3 DNA sequence: TGCGCCAGCAGCGTGAGCTGGAATGAGCAGTTCTTC. Full variable domain (remainder filled in from reference TRBV5-1 and TRBJ2-1): KAGVTQTPRYLIKTRGQQVTLSCSPISGHRSVSWYQQTPGQGLQFLFEYFSETQRNKGNFPGRFSGRQFSNSRSEMNVSTLELGDSALYLCASSVSWNEQFFGPGTRLTVL.

The chain couples TRBV18 to TRBJ2-3, with no clear D. This CDR3 contains 13 residues. Germline CDR1 and CDR2: KGHSH and LQKENI. Trimming took 6 bases from V and 1 from J, leaving 8 bases between them. This CDR3 reads CASSTQGTDTQYF. CDR3 coding DNA: TGTGCCAGCTCTACTCAGGGCACAGATACGCAGTATTTT.

This chain connects TRBV6-2 or TRBV6-3 to TRBJ2-3, with no clear D. This CDR3 is built from 12 residues. V lost 5 bases, J lost 0 bases, and 3 bases lay in between. Germline V gene data show CDR1 as MNHEY and CDR2 as SVGEGT. The chain's CDR3 is CASSESTDTQYF. The DNA of the CDR3 is TGTGCCAGCAGTGAGAGCACAGATACGCAGTATTTT.

In its sample, this clone was seen a few times. The chain employs TRBV4-1 and TRBJ2-5; TRBD2 is a possible D gene (5 bases). Trimming took off 1 base at V and 1 base at J, with 19 bases between the two ends. Germline V gene lookup returns CDR1 MGHRA and CDR2 YSYEKL. This CDR3 spans 18 amino acids. CDR3 nucleotides: TGCGCCAGCAGCCAAGTCCCCCACGGCGGCGGGCTCCAAGAGACCCAGTACTTC. Translation gives CASSQVPHGGGLQETQYF.

V and J are TRBV27 and TRBJ1-5, with D possibly being TRBD1 (5 bases). This CDR3 contains 15 residues. Germline V gene data show CDR1 as MNHEY and CDR2 as SMNVEV (reference sequence). Trimming cost V 8 bases and J 0 bases, with 14 bases left between them. The DNA for the CDR3 is TGTGCCAGCGGGGTGGGGCTACATAGCAATCAGCCCCAGCATTTT. Protein: CASGVGLHSNQPQHF.

V is TRBV3-1 (or the pseudogene TRBV3-2) and J is TRBJ2-5, with 11 bases that match TRBD2. The germline CDR1 and CDR2 sequences are LGHDT and YNNKEL (reference sequence). CDR3 length: 18 amino acids. V was clipped by 4 bases and J by 5 bases; unmatched bases: 15. CDR3 residues: CASSPKALAGGYRETQYF. CDR3 coding DNA: TGTGCCAGCAGCCCAAAGGCCCTAGCGGGGGGATATCGGGAGACCCAGTACTTC.

This clone has only a few counts. The genes are TRBV28 and TRBJ2-6; D is perhaps TRBD1 (5 bases). CDR1 and CDR2 (germline): MDHEN, SYDVKM. The CDR3 consists of 16 residues. V was shortened by 7 bases and J by 0 bases, with 13 bases between the two germline ends. CDR3 bases: TGTGCCAGCACCACACGACAGTACTCTGGGGCCAACGTCCTGACTTTC. It specifies CASTTRQYSGANVLTF.

The chain couples TRBV30 to TRBJ2-7; 10 nucleotides line up with TRBD2. CDR3 length: 15 amino acids. The germline CDR1 and CDR2 sequences are GTSNPN and SVGIG (reference sequence). V dropped 4 bases and J dropped 9; count of bases not matched to a gene: 15. CDR3 sequence reads: CAWTVPSGGVSGQYF. The CDR3 bases are TGTGCCTGGACCGTGCCTAGCGGGGGAGTGTCGGGGCAGTACTTC.

V usage is TRBV13 and J usage is TRBJ2-7; D ambiguous. The CDR3 has 15 residues. The V gene's germline CDR1 is PRHDT and CDR2 FYEKMQ (reference sequence). Trimming shortened V by 2 bases and J by 4 bases, and 15 bases separated the two germline ends. CDR3 coding DNA: TGTGCCAGCAGCTTAAGTTTTGGCCTGTCTTACGAGCAGTACTTC. Translation gives CASSLSFGLSYEQYF. Supplemented by reference TRBV13 and TRBJ2-7, the full variable domain reads AAGVIQSPRHLIKEKRETATLKCYPIPRHDTVYWYQQGPGQDPQFLISFYEKMQSDKGSIPDRFSAQQFSDYHSELNMSSLELGDSALYFCASSLSFGLSYEQYFGPGTRLTVT.

This clone occurred a few times. The V call is TRBV28, the J call TRBJ1-2; 10 bases match TRBD1. There are 18 residues in the CDR3. V was clipped by 6 bases and J by 2 bases; unmatched bases: 15. Per the germline V gene, CDR1 is MDHEN and CDR2 is SYDVKM. CDR3 nucleotides: TGTGCCAGCAGCCTTAGGTGGACGGACAGGGGGAAAAACTATGGCTACACCTTC. It is translated as CASSLRWTDRGKNYGYTF.

The chain carries TRBV20-1 and TRBJ2-1; TRBD2 might be the D (6 bases). V was trimmed by 6 bases and J by 6 bases, leaving 9 bases between them. The CDR3 covers 11 residues. Germline V CDR1 and CDR2: DFQATT, SNEGSKA (reference sequence). CDR3 protein: CSATTSNEQFF. Written as DNA, the CDR3 is TGCAGTGCCACGACTAGCAATGAGCAGTTCTTC.

The chain employs TRBV3-1 (or the pseudogene TRBV3-2) and TRBJ2-4; D unresolved. Trimming pared 0 bases from V and 15 bases from J, leaving 15 bases between. Germline V gene sequence: CDR1 LGHDT, CDR2 YNNKEL (reference sequence). The CDR3 is 13 residues long. The CDR3 DNA reads as TGTGCCAGCAGCCAAGATTCTGCGAGCATCGCGTACTTC. Translation gives CASSQDSASIAYF.

This clone was seen at least ten times. The chain carries TRBV6-6 and TRBJ1-6, with D possibly matching TRBD1 (5 bases). CDR3 length: 17 residues. Trimming removed 5 bases at V and 3 bases at J, with 17 bases between. Germline lookup yields CDR1 MNHNY and CDR2 SVGAGI (reference sequence). The CDR3 sequence: CASSRFRVTDYNSPLHF. CDR3 in DNA: TGTGCCAGCAGTCGTTTCAGGGTAACCGACTATAATTCACCCCTCCACTTT.

The chain links TRBV28 to TRBJ2-5; TRBD2 aligns across 10 bases. V was pared by 5 bases and J by 5 bases, with 8 bases of the junction left unmatched. The CDR3 sequence is 15 residues long. Germline CDR1 reads MDHEN; CDR2 reads SYDVKM. The CDR3 spells CASSLASGGMETQYF. DNA for the CDR3: TGTGCCAGCAGTCTTGCTAGCGGGGGTATGGAGACCCAGTACTTC.

The genes are TRBV6-1 and TRBJ1-4, with TRBD1 matching 9 bases. Per germline, CDR1 MNHNS and CDR2 SASEGT. Trimming removed 3 bases from V and 7 bases from J; junction bases left unmatched: 6. The CDR3 length is 15 residues. The CDR3 DNA reads TGTGCCAGCAGTGAGGGGGGACAGGGAGGTGAAAAACTGTTTTTT. It is translated as CASSEGGQGGEKLFF.

CDR3 loop: CASSGTPPLDNEQFF. The DNA for the CDR3 is TGTGCCAGCAGCGGGACTCCGCCTCTTGACAATGAGCAGTTCTTC. V is TRBV5-5 and J is TRBJ2-1; D is perhaps TRBD2 (6 bases). The CDR3 contains 15 residues. In germline, CDR1 is SGHKS, CDR2 YYEKEE (reference sequence). Between the trimmed V and J ends, which lost 4 bases and 5 bases, there was a span of 16 bases.

This chain links TRBV5-1 with TRBJ2-1, with 8 bases lining up with TRBD1. V lost 3 bases to trimming and J lost 3 bases; unmatched junction nucleotides: 5. Germline V gene data show CDR1 as SGHRS and CDR2 as YFSETQ. This CDR3 has 15 residues. This CDR3 is CASSSGTGIYNEQFF. The CDR3 nucleotides read TGCGCCAGCAGCTCCGGGACAGGAATCTACAATGAGCAGTTCTTC. The variable domain in full, completed from reference TRBV5-1 and TRBJ2-1, reads KAGVTQTPRYLIKTRGQQVTLSCSPISGHRSVSWYQQTPGQGLQFLFEYFSETQRNKGNFPGRFSGRQFSNSRSEMNVSTLELGDSALYLCASSSGTGIYNEQFFGPGTRLTVL.

The V call is TRBV11-2, the J call TRBJ2-1; 12 nucleotides line up with TRBD2. The CDR3 has 18 residues. The V gene end was trimmed by 5 bases and the J gene end by 7 bases; junction bases not matched to a gene: 15. CDR1 and CDR2 (germline): SGHAT, FQNNGV. Here the CDR3 reads CASSLPLAGGSKMNEQFF. The CDR3 DNA sequence: TGTGCCAGCAGCCTACCACTAGCGGGGGGTAGTAAGATGAATGAGCAGTTCTTC.

The V call is TRBV7-3, the J call TRBJ2-7; 8 bases agree with TRBD2. Looked up from germline, CDR1 is SGHTA and CDR2 is FQGTGA. The CDR3 is made up of 15 amino acids. The V and J ends lost 5 bases and 1 base, in that order; junction bases with no gene match: 7. The CDR3 loop is CASSPAGTRSYEQYF. CDR3 DNA: TGTGCCAGCAGCCCAGCCGGGACTAGGTCCTACGAGCAGTACTTC.

The J gene is TRBJ2-7, the V gene TRBV11-2; D is ambiguous. V was trimmed by 2 bases and J by 5 bases, leaving 10 bases between them. The CDR3 contains 13 residues. CDR1 and CDR2 (germline): SGHAT, FQNNGV. This CDR3 is CASSLIRGNEQYF. CDR3 nucleotide sequence: TGTGCCAGCAGCTTAATACGAGGTAACGAGCAGTACTTC.

The gene calls are TRBV28 and TRBJ1-6; 9 nucleotides align to TRBD1. Per the germline V gene, CDR1 is MDHEN and CDR2 is SYDVKM. The CDR3 covers 15 residues. The J segment lost 7 bases and the V segment lost 5 bases, leaving 6 bases of the junction unmatched. CDR3 DNA sequence: TGTGCCAGCAGTACGAACAGGGGGCGGAATTCACCCCTCCACTTT. This encodes CASSTNRGRNSPLHF.

The gene calls are TRBV3-1 (or the pseudogene TRBV3-2) and TRBJ2-2; 7 bases map to TRBD2. CDR3 length equals 13 residues. Per the germline V gene, CDR1 is LGHDT and CDR2 is YNNKEL (reference sequence). Germline trimming cut 4 bases from V and 5 bases from J; bases unmatched to any gene: 1. The CDR3 loop is CASSLSGTGELFF. CDR3 nucleotides: TGTGCCAGCAGCCTTAGCGGGACCGGGGAGCTGTTTTTT.

The chain joins TRBV19 to TRBJ1-2, with D perhaps TRBD1 (6 bases). Germline-derived CDR1 and CDR2 are LNHDA and SQIVND (reference sequence). The ends were cut back, 4 bases at V and 0 bases at J, with 6 bases in the middle. The CDR3 is 13 amino acids. CDR3 region: CASSNRANYGYTF. The CDR3 region has the DNA TGTGCCAGTAGTAACAGGGCTAACTATGGCTACACCTTC.